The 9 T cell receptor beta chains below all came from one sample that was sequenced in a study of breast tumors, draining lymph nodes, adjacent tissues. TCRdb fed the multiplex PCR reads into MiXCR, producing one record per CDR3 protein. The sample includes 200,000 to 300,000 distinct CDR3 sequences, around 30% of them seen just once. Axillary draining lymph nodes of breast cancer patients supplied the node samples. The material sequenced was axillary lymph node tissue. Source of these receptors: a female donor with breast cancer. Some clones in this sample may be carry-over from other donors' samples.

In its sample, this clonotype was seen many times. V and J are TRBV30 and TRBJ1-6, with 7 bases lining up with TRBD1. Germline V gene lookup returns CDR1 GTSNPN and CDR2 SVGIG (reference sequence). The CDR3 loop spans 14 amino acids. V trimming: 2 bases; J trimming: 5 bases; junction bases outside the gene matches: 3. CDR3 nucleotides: TGTGCCTGGAGTAACGGACAGGATAATTCACCCCTCCACTTT. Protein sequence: CAWSNGQDNSPLHF.

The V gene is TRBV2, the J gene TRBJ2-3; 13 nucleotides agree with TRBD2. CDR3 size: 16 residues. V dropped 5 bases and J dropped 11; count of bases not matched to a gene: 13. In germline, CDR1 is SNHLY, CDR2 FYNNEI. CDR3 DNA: TGTGCCAGCAGTCGACTAGCGGGAGGATGGGACAATGAGCAGTATTTT. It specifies CASSRLAGGWDNEQYF.

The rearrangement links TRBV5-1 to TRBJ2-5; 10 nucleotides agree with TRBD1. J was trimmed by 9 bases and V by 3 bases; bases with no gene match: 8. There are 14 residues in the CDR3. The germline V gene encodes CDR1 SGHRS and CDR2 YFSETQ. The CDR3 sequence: CASSWTGGGTAQYF. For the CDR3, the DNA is TGCGCCAGCAGCTGGACAGGGGGTGGGACGGCCCAGTACTTC.

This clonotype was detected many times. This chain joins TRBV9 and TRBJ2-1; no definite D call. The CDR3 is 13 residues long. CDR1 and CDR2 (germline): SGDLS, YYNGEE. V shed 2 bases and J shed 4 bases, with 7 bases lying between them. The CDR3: CASSVGPYNEQFF. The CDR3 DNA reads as TGTGCCAGCAGCGTTGGACCTTACAATGAGCAGTTCTTC.

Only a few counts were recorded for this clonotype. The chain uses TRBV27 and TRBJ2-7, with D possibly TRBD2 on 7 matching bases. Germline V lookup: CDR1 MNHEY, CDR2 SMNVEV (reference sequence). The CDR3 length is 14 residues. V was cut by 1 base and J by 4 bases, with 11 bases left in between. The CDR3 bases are TGTGCCAGCAGTTTATTCGGGGGGCGTTACGAGCAGTACTTC. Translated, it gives CASSLFGGRYEQYF.

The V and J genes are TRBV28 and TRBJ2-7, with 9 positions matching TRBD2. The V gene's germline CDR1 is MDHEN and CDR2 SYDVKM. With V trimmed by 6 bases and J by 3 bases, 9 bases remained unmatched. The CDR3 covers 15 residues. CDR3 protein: CASSPAGLADYEQYF. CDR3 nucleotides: TGTGCCAGCAGCCCGGCGGGACTAGCAGACTACGAGCAGTACTTC.

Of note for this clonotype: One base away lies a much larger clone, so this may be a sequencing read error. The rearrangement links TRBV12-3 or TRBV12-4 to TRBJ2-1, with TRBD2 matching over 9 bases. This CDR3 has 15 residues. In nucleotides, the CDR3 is TGTGCCAGCAGTCGAAGACTAGCGGATTACAGTGAGCAGTTCTTC. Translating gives CASSRRLADYSEQFF.

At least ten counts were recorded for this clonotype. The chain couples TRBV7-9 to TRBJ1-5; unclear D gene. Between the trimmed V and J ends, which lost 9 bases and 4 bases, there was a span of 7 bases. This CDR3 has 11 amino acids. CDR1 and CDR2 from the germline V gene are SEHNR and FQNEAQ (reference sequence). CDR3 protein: CARRRNQPQHF. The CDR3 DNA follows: TGTGCCAGACGAAGAAATCAGCCCCAGCATTTT.

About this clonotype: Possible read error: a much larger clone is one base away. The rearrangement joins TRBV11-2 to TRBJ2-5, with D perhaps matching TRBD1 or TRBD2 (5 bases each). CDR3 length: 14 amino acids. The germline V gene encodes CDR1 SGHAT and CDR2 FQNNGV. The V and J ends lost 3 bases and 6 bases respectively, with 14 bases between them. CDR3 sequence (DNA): TGTGCCAGCAGCTTGTACGGGGCTGAAAAGACCCAGTACTTC. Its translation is CASSLYGAEKTQYF.